Only a few counts were recorded for the clone carrying this T cell receptor (beta chain). Its antigen is undetermined. Attachment of unique molecular identifiers to individual cDNA molecules was performed. TCRdb analysed the 5' RACE reads with MiXCR anew, one entry per CDR3 protein. This table has roughly 90,000 distinct CDR3 sequences, more than 12% appearing once. This entry comes from a study of early T cells in non-severe SARS-CoV-2 infection. Study-level background: Sequencing input comprised bulk RNA from unsorted whole blood; chain pairing was not available. Study outcomes and limitations: Matching results from VDJdb favored anti-spike CD8 responses, leaving private and CD4 specificities undetected.

After removal of 1 base from V and 2 bases from J, the junction contained 13 bases not matched to a gene. CDR1 and CDR2 from the germline V gene are SGHAT and FQNNGV. The CDR3 is made up of 19 amino acids. The sequenced sample consisted of whole blood. The receptor was derived from an adult who was a healthcare worker with PCR-confirmed SARS-CoV-2 infection or an uninfected control (not recorded which). V is TRBV11-2 and J is TRBJ2-3; 9 bases are a match to TRBD2. CDR3 protein: CASSLAAPWREGLTDTQYF. Written as DNA, the CDR3 is TGTGCCAGCAGCTTAGCCGCCCCTTGGCGGGAGGGCCTCACAGATACGCAGTATTTT.